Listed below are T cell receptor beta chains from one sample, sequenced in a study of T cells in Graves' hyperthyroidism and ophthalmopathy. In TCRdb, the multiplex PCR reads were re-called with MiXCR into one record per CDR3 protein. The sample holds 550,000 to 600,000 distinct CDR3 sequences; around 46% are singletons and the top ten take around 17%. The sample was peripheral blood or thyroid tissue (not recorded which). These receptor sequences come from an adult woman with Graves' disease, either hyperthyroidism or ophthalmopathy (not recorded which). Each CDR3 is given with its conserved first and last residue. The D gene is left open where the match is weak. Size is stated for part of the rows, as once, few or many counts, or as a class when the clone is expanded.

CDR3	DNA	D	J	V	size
CASSLPDNSPLHF	TGCGCCAGCAGCTTGCCGGATAATTCACCCCTCCACTTT	.	TRBJ1-6	TRBV5-1	.
CAWSRDYNEQFF	TGTGCCTGGAGTAGGGACTACAATGAGCAGTTCTTC	.	TRBJ2-1	TRBV30	few
CASSFGSPPGANVLTF	TGTGCCAGCAGCTTTGGGAGTCCCCCTGGGGCCAACGTCCTGACTTTC	.	TRBJ2-6	TRBV9	few
CASGRVNTEAFF	TGCGCCTCGGGGAGGGTGAACACTGAAGCTTTCTTT	.	TRBJ1-1	TRBV5-1	.
CASSLSAEPQHF	TGTGCCAGCAGTTTATCGGCGGAGCCCCAGCATTTT	.	TRBJ1-5	TRBV28	many
CATSRGGLAGAYEQYF	TGTGCCACCAGCAGAGGAGGACTAGCGGGTGCCTACGAGCAGTACTTC	TRBD2	TRBJ2-7	TRBV15	few
CASSDRPNTEAFF	TGTGCCAGTAGTGACAGGCCGAACACTGAAGCTTTCTTT	.	TRBJ1-1	TRBV19	many
CASRDGRNSPLHF	TGTGCCAGTAGGGACGGCCGAAATTCACCCCTCCACTTT	.	TRBJ1-6	TRBV7-9	.
CASSLGYGNQPQYF	TGTGCCAGCAGCTTGGGGTATGGCAATCAGCCCCAGTACTTC	.	TRBJ2-5	TRBV11-2	.
CASSSAGTFYNSPLHF	TGTGCCAGCAGCTCGGCAGGAACGTTCTATAATTCACCCCTCCACTTT	.	TRBJ1-6	TRBV7-8	.
CASSLIHRGAETRYF	TGTGCCAGCAGCTTAATTCATAGGGGGGCAGAGACCCGGTACTTC	.	TRBJ2-5	TRBV7-8	.
CASSKEGRTDTQYFGPGTRLTF	.	.	TRBJ2-6	TRBV21-1	.
CASSVDLNRRTDTQYF	TGTGCCAGCAGCGTAGACCTCAACCGTCGCACAGATACGCAGTATTTT	.	TRBJ2-3	TRBV9	.
CASSPSRQGHYEQYF	TGTGCCAGTAGCCCATCTCGACAGGGACATTACGAGCAGTACTTC	TRBD1	TRBJ2-7	TRBV7-6	.
CASSTGTSYVEKLFF	TGTGCCAGCAGCACTGGGACTTCCTACGTGGAAAAACTGTTTTTT	.	TRBJ1-4	TRBV7-9	.
CSARGPQRDTQETQYF	TGCAGTGCTAGAGGACCTCAGAGGGACACCCAAGAGACCCAGTACTTC	.	TRBJ2-5	TRBV20-1	few
CASSPTGELYF	TGTGCCAGCAGCCCGACCGGGGAGCTGTACTTC	.	TRBJ2-7	TRBV7-9	.
CASRDITEELFF	TGTGCCAGTAGAGACATTACCGAGGAGCTGTTTTTT	.	TRBJ2-2	TRBV19	.
CASNPPGLWVYEQYF	TGTGCCAGCAACCCGCCTGGGTTGTGGGTCTACGAGCAGTACTTC	.	TRBJ2-7	TRBV11-2	.
CASSQDGFRNREPEAFF	TGTGCCAGCAGCCAGGACGGGTTCCGGAACCGAGAGCCTGAAGCTTTCTTT	.	TRBJ1-1	TRBV7-2	.
CAISETGLAGGQETQYF	TGTGCCATCAGTGAGACCGGATTAGCGGGAGGTCAAGAGACCCAGTACTTC	TRBD2	TRBJ2-5	TRBV10-3	many
CATDRPPYEQYF	TGTGCTACAGACAGGCCGCCCTACGAGCAGTACTTC	.	TRBJ2-7	TRBV9	.
CASSEWGYPGYTF	TGTGCCAGCAGTGAATGGGGGTATCCTGGCTACACCTTC	.	TRBJ1-2	TRBV25-1	.
CATSRDRLAGRYEQYF	TGTGCCACCAGCAGAGATAGACTAGCGGGAAGGTACGAGCAGTACTTC	TRBD2	TRBJ2-7	TRBV15	.
CATGQGLPYEQYF	TGTGCCACCGGACAGGGGCTCCCCTACGAGCAGTACTTC	TRBD1	TRBJ2-7	TRBV6-1	many
CASKGTTQETQYF	TGTGCCAGCAAAGGGACAACCCAAGAGACCCAGTACTTC	.	TRBJ2-5	TRBV28	many
CASSFVLGTGALGELYF	TGTGCCAGCAGCTTCGTCCTCGGGACAGGGGCGTTAGGGGAGCTGTACTTC	TRBD1	TRBJ2-7	TRBV7-9	.
CASNLYTRSSYEQYF	TGTGCCAGCAATCTATACACTAGGAGCTCCTACGAGCAGTACTTC	.	TRBJ2-7	TRBV5-4	.
CASSTPGPTYSGNTIYF	TGTGCCAGCAGTACCCCGGGACCGACGTACTCTGGAAACACCATATATTTT	.	TRBJ1-3	TRBV25-1	.
CSAISTGSQPQHF	TGCAGTGCTATTTCGACAGGGAGTCAGCCCCAGCATTTT	TRBD1	TRBJ1-5	TRBV20-1	few
CASGGSPRTEAFF	TGTGCCAGCGGAGGGAGCCCGAGAACTGAAGCTTTCTTT	.	TRBJ1-1	TRBV27	.
CSALSGQDEQYF	TGCAGTGCTCTCTCCGGACAGGACGAGCAGTACTTC	TRBD1	TRBJ2-7	TRBV20-1	.
CASSSGPSLRANYGYTF	TGCGCCAGCAGCTCGGGTCCCTCTCTCCGAGCTAACTATGGCTACACCTTC	.	TRBJ1-2	TRBV5-1	many
CASSEASSNQPQHF	TGTGCCAGCAGTGAGGCCAGTAGCAATCAGCCCCAGCATTTT	.	TRBJ1-5	TRBV2	.
CASSFGSGATSRSPLHF	TGTGCCAGCAGCTTCGGGTCAGGGGCTACAAGTCGTTCACCCCTCCACTTT	.	TRBJ1-6	TRBV7-2	.
CATSRDHPRSGIALSYEQYF	TGTGCCACCAGCAGAGATCACCCCCGTAGCGGGATAGCGCTCTCCTACGAGCAGTACTTC	TRBD2	TRBJ2-7	TRBV15	many
CAIRGGGETQYF	TGTGCCATCAGAGGAGGGGGAGAGACCCAGTACTTC	.	TRBJ2-5	TRBV10-3	.
CASSLGSGGLHTF	TGTGCCAGCAGCTTAGGTTCTGGGGGCCTTCACACCTTC	.	TRBJ1-2	TRBV7-2	.
CASSLQGAKTQYF	TGTGCCAGCAGTCTACAGGGGGCAAAGACCCAGTACTTC	TRBD1	TRBJ2-5	TRBV12-3/TRBV12-4	.
CSSLTGQGPEQYF	TGCAGCAGTTTAACGGGACAGGGCCCCGAGCAGTACTTC	TRBD1	TRBJ2-7	TRBV29-1	.
CAISELGSNTGELFF	TGTGCCATCAGTGAATTGGGGTCCAACACCGGGGAGCTGTTTTTT	.	TRBJ2-2	TRBV10-3	many
CASSEVGYKYEQYF	TGTGCCAGCAGTGAAGTGGGCTATAAATACGAGCAGTACTTC	.	TRBJ2-7	TRBV2	many